The 20 T cell receptor beta chains given below trace back to one sample, sequenced in a study of blood T cell repertoires in COVID-19. Clones were sequenced by immunoSEQ multiplex PCR, and TCRdb holds only the in-frame ones, with some missing. The sample lists fewer than 300,000 clones, around 87% occurring once. Sequenced: peripheral blood. The receptors were gathered from a woman between 50 and 59 years old with acute or convalescent COVID-19.

V is TRBV4-3 and J is TRBJ1-6; D may be TRBD1 (6 bases). This CDR3 region has 16 residues. Germline V lookup: CDR1 LGHNA, CDR2 YSLEER. V was pared by 0 bases and J by 4 bases, with 10 bases between. CDR3 amino acids: CASSQDWTAYNSPLHF. The CDR3, as DNA: TGCGCCAGCAGCCAAGATTGGACAGCTTATAATTCACCCCTCCACTTT.

The CDR3 protein is CASRTGGIAGGRSYEQYF. The CDR3 DNA sequence: TGTGCCAGCCGCACAGGGGGAATAGCGGGAGGGAGGTCCTACGAGCAGTACTTC. This chain links TRBV28 with TRBJ2-7; TRBD2 aligns across 11 bases. V was clipped by 8 bases and J by 1 base; unmatched bases: 16. This CDR3 spans 18 amino acids. Germline V CDR1 and CDR2: MDHEN, SYDVKM.

V and J are TRBV3-1 (or the pseudogene TRBV3-2) and TRBJ1-1; D not certain. Germline V CDR1 and CDR2: LGHDT, YNNKEL (reference sequence). Trimming removed 0 bases at V and 1 base at J, with 6 bases between. The CDR3 is made up of 14 amino acids. CDR3 region: CASSQEGRNTEAFF. CDR3 bases: TGTGCCAGCAGCCAAGAGGGCCGGAACACTGAAGCTTTCTTT.

This chain uses TRBV27 with TRBJ1-4, with TRBD1 as a possible D gene (6 bases). Trimming stripped 2 bases from V and 4 bases from J, with 11 bases between. Germline CDR1 MNHEY, CDR2 SMNVEV (reference sequence). The length of the CDR3 is 15 residues. The CDR3 spells CASSLTGNLNEKLFF. The CDR3 coding sequence is TGTGCCAGCAGTTTAACAGGGAACCTTAATGAAAAACTGTTTTTT. Based on the CDR3 plus reference TRBV27 and TRBJ1-4, the full variable domain is EAQVTQNPRYLITVTGKKLTVTCSQNMNHEYMSWYRQDPGLGLRQIYYSMNVEVTDKGDVPEGYKVSRKEKRNFPLILESPSPNQTSLYFCASSLTGNLNEKLFFGSGTQLSVL.

The genes are TRBV28 and TRBJ1-2; 9 bases align to TRBD1. CDR1 MDHEN and CDR2 SYDVKM come from the germline V gene. After removal of 3 bases from V and 7 bases from J, the junction contained 6 bases not matched to a gene. CDR3 size: 14 residues. The CDR3 here is CASSFLTGGTGYTF. CDR3 DNA: TGTGCCAGCAGTTTCCTCACAGGGGGCACTGGCTACACCTTC.

The V and J genes are TRBV5-4 and TRBJ1-5; D uncertain. Per the germline V gene, CDR1 is SGHNT and CDR2 is YYREEE (reference sequence). V lost 4 bases, J lost 4 bases, and 15 bases lay in between. The CDR3 has 15 amino acids. The CDR3 here is CASSPAGGRNQPQHF. The CDR3 region has the DNA TGTGCCAGCAGCCCCGCGGGAGGGCGTAATCAGCCCCAGCATTTT.

The chain employs TRBV7-9 and TRBJ2-4; the D gene is possibly TRBD2 (6 bases). The ends were cut back, 5 bases at V and 1 base at J, with 18 bases in the middle. The germline V gene has CDR1 SEHNR and CDR2 FQNEAQ (reference sequence). This CDR3 is 17 amino acids long. CDR3 amino acids: CASSPRDSGRAKNIQYF. The CDR3 DNA sequence: TGTGCCAGCAGCCCCCGGGACTCAGGAAGGGCCAAAAACATTCAGTACTTC.

The chain links TRBV9 to TRBJ1-1, with 7 bases that match TRBD1. The V segment lost 4 bases and the J segment 5 bases; nucleotides outside the gene matches: 8. The CDR3 extends over 14 amino acids. Germline CDR1 reads SGDLS; CDR2 reads YYNGEE. CDR3 nucleotide sequence: TGTGCCAGCAGCCGCGAACAGGGGAGGACTGAAGCTTTCTTT. As protein: CASSREQGRTEAFF.

This clone was seen a single time. V gene TRBV5-1 combines with J gene TRBJ1-2; a weak D match, TRBD1 (5 bases). Germline-derived CDR1 and CDR2 are SGHRS and YFSETQ. Deletions cut 3 bases from V and 4 bases from J, with 10 bases between. CDR3 size: 13 residues. The chain's CDR3 is CASSSEGSYGYTF. In DNA form, the CDR3 reads TGCGCCAGCAGCTCGGAGGGGAGCTATGGCTACACCTTC. The entire variable domain, with the rest obtained from reference TRBV5-1 and TRBJ1-2, is as follows: KAGVTQTPRYLIKTRGQQVTLSCSPISGHRSVSWYQQTPGQGLQFLFEYFSETQRNKGNFPGRFSGRQFSNSRSEMNVSTLELGDSALYLCASSSEGSYGYTFGSGTRLTVV.

This clone was observed a few times. The rearrangement uses TRBV19 and TRBJ1-5; TRBD1 aligns across 9 bases. Germline V CDR1 and CDR2: LNHDA, SQIVND (reference sequence). The length of the CDR3 is 16 residues. The J segment lost 2 bases and the V segment lost 6 bases, leaving 8 bases of the junction unmatched. CDR3 nucleotides: TGTGCCAGTAGATGGACAGGGGATCGCGGCAATCAGCCCCAGCATTTT. Its translation: CASRWTGDRGNQPQHF.

V is TRBV7-9 and J is TRBJ1-2; 7 bases line up with TRBD1. Trimming cost V 5 bases and J 8 bases; bases outside gene matches: 8. In germline, CDR1 is SEHNR, CDR2 FQNEAQ (reference sequence). The CDR3 spans 13 residues. The CDR3 DNA reads as TGTGCCAGCAGCCGACGACAGGGATTGGGCTACACCTTC. Its protein product is CASSRRQGLGYTF.

This sequence joins TRBV3-1 (or the pseudogene TRBV3-2) and TRBJ1-4; D might be TRBD1 (5 bases). CDR1 is LGHDT, CDR2 YNNKEL, per germline (reference sequence). Trimming left V 2 bases short and J 6 bases short, with 10 bases between. CDR3 length equals 14 residues. The CDR3 DNA is TGTGCCAGCAGCCAACTTGCCAGGGATGAAAAACTGTTTTTT. This translates into CASSQLARDEKLFF.

This clone was observed a few times. The chain carries TRBV9 and TRBJ2-2; weak D call: TRBD2 (6 bases). CDR1 and CDR2 from the germline V gene are SGDLS and YYNGEE. V gave up 4 bases and J gave up 5 bases, with 12 bases separating them. CDR3 length: 14 residues. CDR3 residues: CASSPKTRTGELFF. In nucleotides, the CDR3 is TGTGCCAGCAGCCCCAAGACTAGGACCGGGGAGCTGTTTTTT.

The V and J genes are TRBV5-1 and TRBJ2-1, with 11 bases identical to TRBD2. Germline CDR1 reads SGHRS; CDR2 reads YFSETQ. With 4 bases clipped from V and 0 bases from J, the junction kept 3 bases outside the gene matches. CDR3 length: 16 amino acids. The CDR3 loop is CASSPTSGSSYNEQFF. The CDR3 DNA is TGCGCCAGCAGCCCCACTAGCGGGAGCTCCTACAATGAGCAGTTCTTC. The full variable domain, rest sourced from reference TRBV5-1 and TRBJ2-1, is KAGVTQTPRYLIKTRGQQVTLSCSPISGHRSVSWYQQTPGQGLQFLFEYFSETQRNKGNFPGRFSGRQFSNSRSEMNVSTLELGDSALYLCASSPTSGSSYNEQFFGPGTRLTVL.

Here the CDR3 reads CATADRAEKLFF. CDR3 DNA sequence: TGTGCCACCGCAGACAGGGCTGAAAAACTGTTTTTT. This chain joins TRBV24-1 and TRBJ1-4; 7 bases are a match to TRBD1. The length of the CDR3 is 12 residues. Germline values: CDR1 KGHDR, CDR2 SFDVKD. Trimming at V came to 9 bases and at J to 7 bases, leaving 4 bases not matched to a gene.

The chain carries TRBV7-2 and TRBJ1-3; 7 positions agree with TRBD1. V lost 5 bases to trimming and J lost 0 bases; unmatched junction nucleotides: 13. The CDR3 has 18 residues. Germline lookup yields CDR1 SGHTA and CDR2 FQGNSA. The CDR3 nucleotides read TGTGCCAGCAGCCTATACCCGACAGGGAAGGGCTCTGGAAACACCATATATTTT. Encoded protein: CASSLYPTGKGSGNTIYF.

The J gene is TRBJ2-3, the V gene TRBV3-1 (or the pseudogene TRBV3-2), with a weak D call TRBD2 (5 bases). The length of the CDR3 is 15 residues. CDR1 LGHDT and CDR2 YNNKEL come from the germline V gene (reference sequence). The V end was cut by 6 bases, the J end by 5 bases, with 18 bases between. CDR3 loop: CASRRSLRAQDTQYF. In DNA form, the CDR3 reads TGTGCCAGCAGGAGATCCCTGAGGGCCCAAGATACGCAGTATTTT.

This clone has just a few counts. The chain combines TRBV7-9 with TRBJ2-2; 12 positions agree with TRBD1. V shed 6 bases, J shed 3 bases, and the junction held 11 bases outside the gene matches. The CDR3 runs 18 residues. The V gene's germline CDR1 is SEHNR and CDR2 FQNEAQ (reference sequence). CDR3 nucleotide sequence: TGTGCCAGCAGGGGGACAGGGGGCCCCCGATGGGACACCGGGGAGCTGTTTTTT. Its translation: CASRGTGGPRWDTGELFF.

The V gene is TRBV4-1, the J gene TRBJ2-7, with D possibly TRBD1 on 5 matching bases. Trimming stripped 4 bases from V and 2 bases from J, with 24 bases between. The CDR3 is 18 amino acids. CDR1 and CDR2 from the germline V gene are MGHRA and YSYEKL. The CDR3 DNA reads TGCGCCAGCAGCCTTTACCCCAGGACGGACATCAACACCTACGAGCAGTACTTC. Its translation is CASSLYPRTDINTYEQYF.

This clone was counted a few times. V is TRBV2 and J is TRBJ2-7; 8 bases match TRBD1. Germline loops: CDR1 SNHLY, CDR2 FYNNEI. After removal of 6 bases from V and 4 bases from J, the junction contained 2 bases not matched to a gene. The CDR3 extends over 12 amino acids. The CDR3 loop is CASRTGVYEQYF. DNA of the CDR3: TGTGCCAGCAGGACAGGGGTTTACGAGCAGTACTTC. Together with reference TRBV2 and TRBJ2-7, the CDR3 gives the full variable domain: EPEVTQTPSHQVTQMGQEVILRCVPISNHLYFYWYRQILGQKVEFLVSFYNNEISEKSEIFDDQFSVERPDGSNFTLKIRSTKLEDSAMYFCASRTGVYEQYFGPGTRLTVT.